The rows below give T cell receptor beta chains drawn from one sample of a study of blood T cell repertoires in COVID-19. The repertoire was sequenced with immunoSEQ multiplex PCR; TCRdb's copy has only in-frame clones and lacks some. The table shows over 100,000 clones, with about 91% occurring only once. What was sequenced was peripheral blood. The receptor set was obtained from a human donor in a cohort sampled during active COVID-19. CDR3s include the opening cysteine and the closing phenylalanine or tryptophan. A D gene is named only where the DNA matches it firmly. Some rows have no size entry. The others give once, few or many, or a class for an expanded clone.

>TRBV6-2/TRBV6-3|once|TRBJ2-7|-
CASSYERLSSYEQYF
TGTGCCAGCAGTTACGAGCGGTTAAGCTCCTACGAGCAGTACTTC
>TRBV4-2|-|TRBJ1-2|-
CASKDQGNYGYTF
TGTGCCAGCAAAGACCAGGGTAACTATGGCTACACCTTC
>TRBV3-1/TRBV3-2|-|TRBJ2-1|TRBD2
CASRGSGGGSSYNEQFF
TGTGCCAGCAGAGGTAGCGGGGGGGGTAGCTCCTACAATGAGCAGTTCTTC
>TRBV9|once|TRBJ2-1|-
CASSARGSSYNEQFF
TGTGCCAGCAGCGCCCGGGGGAGCTCCTACAATGAGCAGTTCTTC
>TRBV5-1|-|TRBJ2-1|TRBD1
CASSHLGQGYNEQFF
TGCGCCAGCAGCCACCTTGGACAGGGTTACAATGAGCAGTTCTTC
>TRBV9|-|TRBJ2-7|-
CASSPNQDYEQYF
TGTGCCAGCAGCCCCAACCAGGACTACGAGCAGTACTTC
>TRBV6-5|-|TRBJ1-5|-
CASSRPGGQPQHF
TGTGCCAGCAGCCGGCCTGGGGGGCAGCCCCAGCATTTT
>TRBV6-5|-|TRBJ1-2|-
CASSSPGVFWGYTF
TGTGCCAGCAGTTCTCCAGGGGTTTTCTGGGGCTACACCTTC
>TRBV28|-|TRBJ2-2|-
CASSFSHRRGNTGELFF
TGTGCCAGCAGTTTTTCCCATCGGAGGGGGAACACCGGGGAGCTGTTTTTT
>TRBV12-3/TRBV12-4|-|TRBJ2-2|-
CASAVRDTGELFF
TGTGCCAGCGCCGTCCGGGACACCGGGGAGCTGTTTTTT
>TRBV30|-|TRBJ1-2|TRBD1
CAWSVPTGGGYGYTF
TGTGCCTGGAGTGTTCCTACAGGGGGCGGCTATGGCTACACCTTC
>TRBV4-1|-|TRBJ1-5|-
CASSQVMGDSQPQHF
TGCGCCAGCAGCCAAGTTATGGGAGATAGCCAGCCCCAGCATTTT
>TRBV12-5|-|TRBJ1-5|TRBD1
CASGRGQAESQPQHF
TGTGCTAGTGGTCGAGGACAGGCCGAGAGTCAGCCCCAGCATTTT
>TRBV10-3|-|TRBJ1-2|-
CAIKSVGGSDGYTF
TGTGCCATCAAGAGTGTGGGGGGATCGGATGGCTACACCTTC
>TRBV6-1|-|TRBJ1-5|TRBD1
CASSERAGGVGGNQPQHF
TGTGCCAGCAGTGAAAGGGCAGGGGGAGTGGGGGGCAATCAGCCCCAGCATTTT
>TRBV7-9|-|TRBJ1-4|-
CASSFFTGRDEKLFF
TGTGCCAGCAGCTTCTTTACGGGGAGGGACGAAAAACTGTTTTTT
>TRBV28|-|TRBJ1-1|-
CASSLTIQAEAFF
TGTGCCAGCAGTTTGACAATTCAGGCTGAAGCTTTCTTT
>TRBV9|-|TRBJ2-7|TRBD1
CASSRQGAAGEQYF
TGTGCCAGCAGTCGTCAGGGGGCTGCGGGCGAGCAGTACTTC
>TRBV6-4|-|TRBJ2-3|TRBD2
CASSTSGGTDTQYF
TGTGCCAGCAGTACTAGCGGGGGCACAGATACGCAGTATTTT
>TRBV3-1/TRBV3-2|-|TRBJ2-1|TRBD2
CASSQAGGTSLGNEQFF
TGTGCCAGCAGCCAAGCGGGGGGTACTAGTTTGGGCAATGAGCAGTTCTTC
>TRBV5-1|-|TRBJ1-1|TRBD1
CATSPRGQGAIEAFF
TGCGCCACTTCACCCCGGGGACAGGGGGCCATAGAAGCTTTCTTT
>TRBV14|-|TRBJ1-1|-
CASSQDWGVLNTEAFF
TGTGCCAGCAGCCAAGATTGGGGGGTGTTGAACACTGAAGCTTTCTTT
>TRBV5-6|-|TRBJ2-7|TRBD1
CASSGWDRGLEQYF
TGTGCCAGCAGCGGGTGGGACAGGGGCTTGGAGCAGTACTTC
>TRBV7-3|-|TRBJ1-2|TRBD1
CASSFRDSNFYGYTF
TGTGCCAGCAGCTTCCGGGACAGCAATTTCTATGGCTACACCTTC
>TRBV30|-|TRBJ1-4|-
CASVLWGGATNEKLFF
TGTGCCTCCGTCCTCTGGGGGGGTGCAACTAATGAAAAACTGTTTTTT
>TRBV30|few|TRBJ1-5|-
CAWNKLPNQPQHF
TGTGCCTGGAATAAACTTCCCAATCAGCCCCAGCATTTT
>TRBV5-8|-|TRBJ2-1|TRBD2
CASSLRLADSYNEQFF
TGTGCCAGCAGCTTGAGACTAGCGGATTCCTACAATGAGCAGTTCTTC
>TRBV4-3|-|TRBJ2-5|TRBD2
CASSQGLAGGYQETQYF
TGCGCCAGCAGCCAAGGACTAGCGGGAGGGTACCAAGAGACCCAGTACTTC
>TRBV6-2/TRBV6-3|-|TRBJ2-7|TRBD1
CASSPQGDRLYEQYF
TGTGCCAGCAGTCCACAGGGGGACAGACTCTACGAGCAGTACTTC
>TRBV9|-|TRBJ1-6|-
CASSVRGEGSPLHF
TGTGCCAGCAGCGTAAGAGGGGAGGGCTCACCCCTCCACTTT
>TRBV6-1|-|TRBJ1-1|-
CASSEFSGLPSTEAFF
TGTGCCAGCAGTGAATTCTCAGGGCTCCCTAGTACTGAAGCTTTCTTT
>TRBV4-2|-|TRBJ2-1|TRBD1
CASSQDPFGQGYNEQFF
TGTGCCAGCAGCCAAGACCCCTTTGGACAGGGCTACAATGAGCAGTTCTTC
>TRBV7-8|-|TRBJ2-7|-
CASSLDRAHEQYF
TGTGCCAGCAGCTTAGACAGGGCCCACGAGCAGTACTTC
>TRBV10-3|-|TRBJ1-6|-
CAISGSGGDGSPLHF
TGTGCCATCAGTGGGAGTGGGGGGGATGGTTCACCCCTCCACTTT
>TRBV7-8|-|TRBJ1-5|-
CASSLEGGRSSGPQHF
TGTGCCAGCAGCTTAGAAGGAGGTCGGAGCTCAGGGCCCCAGCATTTT
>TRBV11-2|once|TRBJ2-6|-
CASSSLKGVSGANVLTF
TGTGCCAGCAGCTCCTTAAAGGGGGTCTCTGGGGCCAACGTCCTGACTTTC
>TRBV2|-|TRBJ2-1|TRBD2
CASRRGPTSGKANEQFF
TGTGCCAGCAGGAGAGGTCCGACTAGCGGGAAAGCTAATGAGCAGTTCTTC
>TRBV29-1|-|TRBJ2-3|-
CSIRGTDTQYF
TGCAGCATAAGGGGGACAGATACGCAGTATTTT
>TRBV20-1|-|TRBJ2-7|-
CSASFLVGGAYEQYF
TGCAGTGCTAGTTTTTTGGTGGGAGGCGCCTACGAGCAGTACTTC
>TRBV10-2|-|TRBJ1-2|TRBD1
CASGTGPGGYTF
TGCGCCAGCGGGACAGGGCCGGGTGGCTACACCTTC
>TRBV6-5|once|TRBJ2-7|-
CASSLVQRLEEQYF
TGTGCCAGCAGTTTGGTCCAACGCCTGGAGGAGCAGTACTTC
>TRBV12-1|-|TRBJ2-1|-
CASSFGPAGNEQFF
TGTGCCAGCAGCTTTGGCCCCGCGGGCAATGAGCAGTTCTTC
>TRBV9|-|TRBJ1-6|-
CASNSQTGNSPLHF
TGTGCCAGCAACTCTCAAACAGGGAATTCACCCCTCCACTTT